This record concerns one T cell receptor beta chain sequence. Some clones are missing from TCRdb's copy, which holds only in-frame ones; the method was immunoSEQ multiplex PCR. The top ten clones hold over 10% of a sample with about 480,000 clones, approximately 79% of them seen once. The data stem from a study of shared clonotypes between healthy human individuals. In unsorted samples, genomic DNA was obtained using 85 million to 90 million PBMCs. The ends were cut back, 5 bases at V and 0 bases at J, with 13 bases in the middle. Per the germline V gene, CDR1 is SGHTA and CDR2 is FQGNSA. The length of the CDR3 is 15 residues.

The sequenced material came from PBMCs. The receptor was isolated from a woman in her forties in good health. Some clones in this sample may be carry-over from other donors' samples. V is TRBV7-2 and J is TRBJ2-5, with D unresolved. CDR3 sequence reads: CASSIPLGNQETQYF. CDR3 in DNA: TGTGCCAGCAGCATCCCGTTGGGGAACCAAGAGACCCAGTACTTC.